These T cell receptor beta chains were read from a single sample in a study of blood T cells in healthy people across ages. MiXCR, applied by TCRdb to the 5' RACE reads, yields one record per CDR3 protein. The sample contains some 1,500,000 distinct CDR3 sequences, approximately 43% of which appear only once. The sample comprised blood. The receptors were sampled from a woman aged 18-35 years in good health. Each CDR3 is given with its conserved first and last residue. D genes are given only for firm matches. Size tells how often a clone was seen (once, few, many) or the class of an expanded clone, and some rows leave it out.

cdr3_aa	cdr3_nt	d_call	v_call	clone_size	j_call
CSVRSGQETQYF	TGCAGCGTCCGATCGGGACAAGAGACCCAGTACTTC	.	TRBV29-1	.	TRBJ2-5
CSVRPLTTPNYGYTF	TGCAGTGTTCGTCCGCTAACCACACCCAACTATGGCTACACCTTC	.	TRBV20-1	.	TRBJ1-2
CASSPGQGAHYGYTF	TGTGCCAGCAGCCCGGGACAGGGGGCTCATTATGGCTACACCTTC	TRBD1	TRBV6-5	few	TRBJ1-2
CSVANGLAGYNEQYF	TGCAGCGTAGCGAACGGACTAGCGGGGTACAATGAGCAGTACTTC	TRBD2	TRBV29-1	few	TRBJ2-7
CSVGDRGSNQPQHF	TGCAGCGTAGGGGACAGGGGATCCAATCAGCCCCAGCATTTT	TRBD1	TRBV29-1	.	TRBJ1-5
CAISESGTLTKDEQYF	TGTGCCATCAGTGAGTCCGGGACACTAACGAAGGACGAGCAGTACTTC	.	TRBV10-3	.	TRBJ2-7
CASSQGSPNTEAFF	TGCGCCAGCAGCCAAGGGTCACCGAACACTGAAGCTTTCTTT	.	TRBV4-1	.	TRBJ1-1
CASDKLQDSPNQLQHF	TGTGCCAGCGACAAACTGCAGGATTCCCCAAATCAGCTCCAGCATTTT	.	TRBV6-6	.	TRBJ1-5
CSAHPVSGSSTDTQYF	TGCAGTGCTCACCCGGTCAGCGGTTCTAGCACAGATACGCAGTATTTT	.	TRBV20-1	.	TRBJ2-3
CSLLSGGFGNSPLHF	TGCAGCCTACTGTCCGGGGGGTTCGGTAATTCACCCCTCCACTTT	.	TRBV20-1	few	TRBJ1-6
CSARDLTSGTYNEQFF	TGCAGTGCTAGAGATCTAACTAGCGGCACCTACAATGAGCAGTTCTTC	TRBD2	TRBV20-1	.	TRBJ2-1
CATREDTEAFF	TGTGCCACCCGGGAGGATACTGAAGCTTTCTTT	.	TRBV24-1	few	TRBJ1-1
CASSLALAGDQETQYF	TGTGCCAGCAGCTTAGCACTAGCGGGAGACCAAGAGACCCAGTACTTC	TRBD2	TRBV7-9	few	TRBJ2-5
CATQGVARGDTQYF	TGTGCCACCCAGGGGGTAGCGAGAGGAGATACGCAGTATTTT	TRBD1	TRBV24-1	few	TRBJ2-3
CASSQGSQGEQFF	TGCGCCAGCAGCCAAGGTTCACAGGGTGAGCAGTTCTTC	.	TRBV4-3	.	TRBJ2-1
CASSRSQGYPSPLHF	TGTGCCAGCAGCCGTTCTCAGGGGTACCCTTCACCCCTCCACTTT	.	TRBV7-9	.	TRBJ1-6
CASSSGRGANEQFF	TGTGCCAGCAGCTCCGGCCGGGGGGCCAATGAGCAGTTCTTC	.	TRBV13	.	TRBJ2-1
CASSYRGKTYEQYF	TGTGCCAGCAGTTACAGGGGAAAAACCTACGAGCAGTACTTC	TRBD1	TRBV27	once	TRBJ2-7
CASSQGQRASGYTF	TGTGCCAGCAGCCAAGGACAGCGCGCCTCTGGCTACACCTTC	.	TRBV3-1	few	TRBJ1-2
CASSQRDRTEAFF	TGCGCCAGCAGCCAAAGGGATAGGACTGAAGCTTTCTTT	.	TRBV4-3	.	TRBJ1-1
CASSQAGINQPQHF	TGCGCCAGCAGCCAAGCGGGAATAAATCAGCCCCAGCATTTT	.	TRBV4-1	.	TRBJ1-5
CSSPAAGGTDEQFF	TGCAGTTCCCCGGCGGCAGGGGGTACAGATGAGCAGTTCTTC	TRBD1	TRBV20-1	.	TRBJ2-1
CASSAGETQYF	TGTGCCAGCAGTGCCGGGGAGACCCAGTACTTC	.	TRBV9	many	TRBJ2-5
CASSQEEYVGHNEQFF	TGTGCCAGCAGCCAAGAAGAGTATGTCGGGCACAATGAGCAGTTCTTC	.	TRBV3-1	few	TRBJ2-1
CASSPTRDRKLDTQYF	TGTGCCAGCTCACCAACGAGGGACCGAAAGCTAGATACGCAGTATTTT	.	TRBV27	many	TRBJ2-3
CASSQATHTQYF	TGCGCCAGCAGCCAGGCAACCCATACGCAGTATTTT	.	TRBV4-1	few	TRBJ2-3
CASNSTVRFSTDTQYF	TGTGCCAGCAACTCCACCGTTCGCTTCAGCACAGATACGCAGTATTTT	.	TRBV7-9	few	TRBJ2-3
CSVAGTSGMDEQYF	TGCAGCGTCGCCGGGACTAGCGGGATGGATGAGCAGTACTTC	TRBD2	TRBV29-1	.	TRBJ2-7
CASSSGRLDNEQFF	TGTGCCAGCAGTAGCGGGAGGTTAGACAATGAGCAGTTCTTC	TRBD2	TRBV28	.	TRBJ2-1
CASIRREASEAFF	TGTGCCAGTATTCGCCGGGAGGCTTCTGAAGCTTTCTTT	.	TRBV19	.	TRBJ1-1
CASSPPLGGYEQYF	TGTGCCAGCTCACCACCCCTCGGAGGTTACGAGCAGTACTTC	.	TRBV18	.	TRBJ2-7
CASSQENRYQETQYF	TGTGCCAGCAGCCAAGAGAACCGATACCAAGAGACCCAGTACTTC	.	TRBV3-1	.	TRBJ2-5
CASSGSSSVGYFQETQYF	TGTGCCAGCAGTGGGTCTTCAAGCGTCGGGTACTTCCAAGAGACCCAGTACTTC	.	TRBV28	.	TRBJ2-5
CASSYGSGTDTQYF	TGTGCCAGCAGTTACGGTAGTGGAACAGATACGCAGTATTTT	.	TRBV6-2/TRBV6-3	few	TRBJ2-3
CASSPDEREHHEQYF	TGTGCCAGCAGCCCGGACGAGCGGGAGCATCACGAGCAGTACTTC	TRBD2	TRBV3-1	.	TRBJ2-7
CASSLNLAGGYEQYF	TGTGCCAGCAGCTTGAATCTAGCGGGGGGGTACGAGCAGTACTTC	TRBD2	TRBV5-6	.	TRBJ2-7